These T cell receptor beta chains were read from a single sample in a study of regulatory T cells in long-lasting Graves disease. TCRdb recomputed calls from the multiplex PCR reads with MiXCR, one row per CDR3 protein. The sample lists a few hundred thousand distinct CDR3 sequences, roughly 24% occurring once. The material sequenced was peripheral blood mononuclear cells (PBMCs), taken when the disease was refractory, from a patient treated with antithyroid drugs. The receptors were sampled from a middle-aged woman with Graves disease. CDR3s include the opening cysteine and the closing phenylalanine or tryptophan. A D gene is named only where the DNA matches it firmly. Where a row states a size, it is once, few, many or the class of an expanded clone; other rows omit it.

>TRBV19|15|many|TRBJ1-1|NA
TGTGCCAGTAGTACCCTACAGGGAGGGGACACTGAAGCTTTCTTT
CASSTLQGGDTEAFF
>TRBV19|17|NA|TRBJ2-6|NA
TGTGCCAGTAGTATCCGACCCTATCGCTCTGGGGCCAACGTCCTGACTTTC
CASSIRPYRSGANVLTF
>TRBV20-1|13|many|TRBJ2-5|NA
TGCAGTGCTGGTATTGGTTTAGGAGAGACCCAGTACTTC
CSAGIGLGETQYF
>TRBV28|13|NA|TRBJ2-3|TRBD1
TGTGCCAGCAGACAGGGGGCAGAAGATGCGCAGTATTTT
CASRQGAEDAQYF
>TRBV15|17|NA|TRBJ1-3|TRBD1
TGTGCCACCAGCAGCCGCCTGGGACAGTTTTCTGGAAACACCATATATTTT
CATSSRLGQFSGNTIYF
>TRBV7-2|17|NA|TRBJ2-1|NA
TGTGCCAGCAGCTTAGGCACAGCGAGGAGCTCCTACAATGAGCAGTTCTTC
CASSLGTARSSYNEQFF
>TRBV12-3/TRBV12-4|15|many|TRBJ1-5|TRBD1
TGTGCCAGCAGTTTAAGTGGCAGGGGGCGTCAGCCCCAGCATTTT
CASSLSGRGRQPQHF
>TRBV30|13|once|TRBJ2-7|TRBD1
TGTGCCTGGAGTCAGGGGGTCGCCTACGAGCAGTACTTC
CAWSQGVAYEQYF
>TRBV5-1|17|NA|TRBJ2-5|TRBD2
TGCGCCAGCAGCGCTGGGAGCGGCGGGAGGGCCATCGAGACCCAGTACTTC
CASSAGSGGRAIETQYF
>TRBV10-3|14|NA|TRBJ2-7|NA
TGTGCCATCAGTGACAGGGCGAGATCCTACGAGCGGTACTTC
CAISDRARSYERYF
>TRBV14|14|NA|TRBJ2-1|TRBD2
TGTGCCAGCAGCGTAGCACCGAGCGGGAGAGAGCAGTTCTTC
CASSVAPSGREQFF
>TRBV2|18|few|TRBJ1-5|TRBD1
TGTGCCAGCAGTGAAAGATTGGACAGGGGGCGTAACAATCAGCCCCAGCATTTT
CASSERLDRGRNNQPQHF
>TRBV6-2/TRBV6-3|16|NA|TRBJ1-5|TRBD1
TGTGCCAGCATGGGTTTCCCCGGGACAGAAAATCAGCCCCAGCATTTT
CASMGFPGTENQPQHF
>TRBV6-2/TRBV6-3|17|few|TRBJ2-7|TRBD2
TGTGCCAGCAGTTACAGACTAGCGGGGACCTCCGCCTACGAGCAGTACTTC
CASSYRLAGTSAYEQYF
>TRBV5-6|12|many|TRBJ1-4|NA
TGTGCCAGCAGCTTGGCGGGTGAAAAACTGTTTTTT
CASSLAGEKLFF
>TRBV20-1|16|few|TRBJ1-3|NA
TGCAGTGCTAGATCACGCCTCGACTGGGCCAGGAACACCATATATTTT
CSARSRLDWARNTIYF